These T cell receptor beta chains were read from a single sample in a study of T cell responses to AZD1222 COVID-19 vaccine. Only in-frame clones appear in the TCRdb table, and some are missing; sequencing was by immunoSEQ multiplex PCR. The sample carries approximately 150,000 clones, about nine tenths recorded once. Material: peripheral blood, obtained 28 days after the second AZD1222 dose. All receptors derive from an adult who received the AZD1222 COVID-19 vaccine. The CDR3 runs from the conserved cysteine through the conserved F or W. Each record gives: D gene, clone size, J gene, V gene, CDR3 DNA, CDR3 protein. D genes are given only for firm matches. Not all rows give a size; the values are once, few, many and, for expanded clones, a class.

>TRBD1|NA|TRBJ1-2|TRBV10-3
TGTGCCATCAGTTTTCGGACAGGCCATACTAACTATGGCTACACCTTC
CAISFRTGHTNYGYTF
>NA|NA|TRBJ1-1|TRBV18
TGTGCCAGCTCACCACCGACAGCGCGGCGCGAAGCTTTCTTT
CASSPPTARREAFF
>NA|once|TRBJ1-4|TRBV11-1
TGTGCCAGCAGCTTAGACGTCGAGAATGAAAAACTGTTTTTT
CASSLDVENEKLFF
>TRBD2|NA|TRBJ2-7|TRBV19
TGTGCCAGTAGTCAACAGACTAGCGGGAGTTACGAGCAGTACTTC
CASSQQTSGSYEQYF
>TRBD1|NA|TRBJ1-6|TRBV7-9
TGTGCCAGCAGCTCAGTTGAGGGACAGAGTAATTCACCCCTCCACTTT
CASSSVEGQSNSPLHF
>TRBD1|NA|TRBJ1-2|TRBV3-1/TRBV3-2
TGTGCCAGCCTGGGACAGATTAATGGCTACACCTTC
CASLGQINGYTF
>TRBD1|NA|TRBJ1-2|TRBV29-1
TGCAGCGTTGAGCACCCAGGGGGGGGCTATGGCTACACCTTC
CSVEHPGGGYGYTF
>TRBD1|once|TRBJ1-5|TRBV6-2/TRBV6-3
TGTGCCAGCAGTTACGAGGAGGGGGCAATTAATCAGCCCCAGCATTTT
CASSYEEGAINQPQHF
>NA|NA|TRBJ2-3|TRBV18
TGTGCCAGCTCACCAGATTACAGGGAGACAGATACGCAGTATTTT
CASSPDYRETDTQYF
>TRBD1|few|TRBJ1-2|TRBV28
TGTGCCACCGTTACAGGGGGAGTCGGGCAGGGCTACACCTTC
CATVTGGVGQGYTF
>NA|NA|TRBJ1-3|TRBV4-3
TGCGCCAGCAGCCAAGATAGAGGCAGGGGAAACACCATATATTTT
CASSQDRGRGNTIYF
>NA|NA|TRBJ2-5|TRBV7-8
TGTGCCAGCAAGCTTAGTGAGACCCAGTACTTC
CASKLSETQYF
>NA|NA|TRBJ1-1|TRBV28
TGTGCCAGCAGTTTAGGCAGGAGGGACACTGAAGCTTTCTTT
CASSLGRRDTEAFF
>NA|NA|TRBJ1-5|TRBV28
TGTGCCAGCAGCTCCCGAGAGCAGAATAGCAATCAGCCCCAGCATTTT
CASSSREQNSNQPQHF
>NA|NA|TRBJ1-2|TRBV28
TGTGCCAGCAGTTCCGGGGACAACTATGGCTACACCTTC
CASSSGDNYGYTF
>TRBD1|NA|TRBJ2-6|TRBV27
TGTGCCAGCCGACCTGGGACAGTCTTCTCTGGGGCCAACGTCCTGACTTTC
CASRPGTVFSGANVLTF
>NA|few|TRBJ2-3|TRBV4-3
TGCGCCAGCAGCCAGGGGGACTCCCGGATAGGGCAGTATTTT
CASSQGDSRIGQYF
>NA|once|TRBJ1-6|TRBV30
TGTGCCTGGAGTACCCAGACCGCTGGGGTTGCTTCACCCCTCCACTTT
CAWSTQTAGVASPLHF
>TRBD1|NA|TRBJ2-7|TRBV3-1/TRBV3-2
TGTGCCAGCAGCCAAGCAGGGGGTGAGCAGTACTTC
CASSQAGGEQYF
>TRBD1|NA|TRBJ2-2|TRBV5-1
TGCGCCAGCAAAGGGACAGGGAGCCCCGGGGAGCTGTTTTTT
CASKGTGSPGELFF
>TRBD1|NA|TRBJ1-1|TRBV2
TGTGCCAGCAGGCGGGACAGGGCGAACACTGAAGCTTTCTTT
CASRRDRANTEAFF
>TRBD1|NA|TRBJ2-5|TRBV2
TGTGCCAGCAGTGAACAAACAGGGGGCGACCAGACCCAGTACTTC
CASSEQTGGDQTQYF
>NA|NA|TRBJ2-7|TRBV7-2
TGTGCCAGCAGCTCCGGGGCTTACACCTACGAGCAGTACTTC
CASSSGAYTYEQYF
>TRBD1|NA|TRBJ1-5|TRBV12-3/TRBV12-4
TGTGCCAGCAGCAGGGGGCTTCAGCCCCAGCATTTT
CASSRGLQPQHF
>TRBD1|NA|TRBJ2-6|TRBV2
TGTGCCAGCAGACGGGACAGGGGGCGTTCTGGGGCCAACGTCCTGACTTTC
CASRRDRGRSGANVLTF
>NA|NA|TRBJ2-6|TRBV7-9
TGTGCCAGCAGCTCGAGGTACTCTGGGGCCAACGTCCTGACTTTC
CASSSRYSGANVLTF
>TRBD1|NA|TRBJ1-2|TRBV3-1/TRBV3-2
TGTGCCAGCAGCCAAGATCCCAGGGGGGGTGGCTACACCTTC
CASSQDPRGGGYTF
>TRBD2|NA|TRBJ2-1|TRBV7-3
TGTGCCAGCAGCTCGGACAGAGCGGGAGGGCCGTCCTACAATGAGCAGTTCTTC
CASSSDRAGGPSYNEQFF
>NA|once|TRBJ1-5|TRBV18
TGTGCCAGCTCACCACGGGGACCACCTCAGCATTTT
CASSPRGPPQHF
>TRBD1|NA|TRBJ1-6|TRBV5-1
TGCGCCAGCAGCCGAGGACAGGGTGACAATTCACCCCTCCACTTT
CASSRGQGDNSPLHF
>TRBD1|NA|TRBJ1-5|TRBV6-2/TRBV6-3
TGTGCCAGCAGTTATGTATCGGACAGGGGTCGACCCCAGCATTTT
CASSYVSDRGRPQHF
>NA|NA|TRBJ2-7|TRBV7-9
TGTGCCAGCAGCTTAAGCTCTGGACTCTCATCCTACGAGCAGTACTTC
CASSLSSGLSSYEQYF
>TRBD1|NA|TRBJ1-5|TRBV12-3/TRBV12-4
TGTGCCAGCAGTGGGGACAGGGATCAGCCCCAGCATTTT
CASSGDRDQPQHF
>NA|NA|TRBJ1-3|TRBV5-1
TGCGCCAGCAGCCCGTTACGGACTGGAGGAAACACCATATATTTT
CASSPLRTGGNTIYF
>NA|NA|TRBJ1-5|TRBV4-2
TGTGCCAGCAGCCAAGGGACAGAATTGGGTCAGCCCCAGCATTTT
CASSQGTELGQPQHF
>TRBD1|NA|TRBJ1-5|TRBV28
TGTGCCAGCAGTTCGGGACAGGGCCCCTTCGGCAATCAGCCCCAGCATTTT
CASSSGQGPFGNQPQHF
>NA|NA|TRBJ1-2|TRBV12-3/TRBV12-4
TGTGCCAGCAGTTTAGGGGGGGGCTATGGCTACACCTTC
CASSLGGGYGYTF
>NA|once|TRBJ1-2|TRBV9
TGTGCCAGCAGCTCCGACCCGGAGGGCTATGGCTACACCTTC
CASSSDPEGYGYTF
>NA|NA|TRBJ2-1|TRBV7-7
TGTGCTAGCAGCTTGGACAGAAGCTCCTACAATGAGCAGTTCTTC
CASSLDRSSYNEQFF
>NA|NA|TRBJ2-7|TRBV10-3
TGTGCCATCAGTGAGTCGGTGTACGAGCAGTACTTC
CAISESVYEQYF
>NA|NA|TRBJ2-7|TRBV19
TGTGCCAGTAGACGGACAGCGAGCTCCTACGAGCAGTACTTC
CASRRTASSYEQYF
>TRBD2|NA|TRBJ2-7|TRBV28
TGTGCCAGCAGTTTCGGACTAGCGGGGTTCTACGAGCAGTACTTC
CASSFGLAGFYEQYF
>TRBD2|NA|TRBJ2-7|TRBV28
TGTGCCAGCAGTTTACCGGGAGGGCGAAACGAGCAGTACTTC
CASSLPGGRNEQYF
>TRBD1|NA|TRBJ2-5|TRBV24-1
TGTGCCACCAGTGAACACAGGGGGCGGGTGGAGACCCAGTACTTC
CATSEHRGRVETQYF
>NA|NA|TRBJ1-2|TRBV19
TGTGCCAGTAGTATCCCCTGGCAGGGAAATGGCTACACCTTC
CASSIPWQGNGYTF
>NA|NA|TRBJ2-7|TRBV6-5
TGTGCCAGCACGGGCAGGGCCGAGCAGTACTTC
CASTGRAEQYF
>NA|NA|TRBJ1-4|TRBV5-4
TGTGCCAGCAGTTACAGGCTCGCGGATGAAAAACTGTTTTTT
CASSYRLADEKLFF
>TRBD2|NA|TRBJ2-5|TRBV7-2
TGTGCCAGCAGCTTAGGGTTCGGTGGGCTAGCGGGGACTCAAGAGACCCAGTACTTC
CASSLGFGGLAGTQETQYF
>NA|NA|TRBJ2-1|TRBV7-2
TGTGCCAGCAGCTTAGTCGGGGCGGACAATGAGCAGTTCTTC
CASSLVGADNEQFF
>NA|NA|TRBJ2-5|TRBV18
TGTGCCAGCTCACCACCCGAACAGGTCGCGGAGACCCAGTACTTC
CASSPPEQVAETQYF
>NA|NA|TRBJ1-1|TRBV18
TGTGCCAGCTCACCACCAATCGGGACATTAAAGATAGGGATGAACACTGAAGCTTTCTTT
CASSPPIGTLKIGMNTEAFF
>TRBD2|once|TRBJ2-7|TRBV10-2
TGCGCCAGCAGTGATGGCGGGGGGCCCTCCTACGAGCAGTACTTC
CASSDGGGPSYEQYF
>NA|once|TRBJ1-2|TRBV28
TGTGCCAGCAGTTCTTGGGACCGACAAAACTATGGCTACACCTTC
CASSSWDRQNYGYTF
>NA|NA|TRBJ1-6|TRBV6-5
TGTGCCAGCAGTTGGGTGGGAACAGCGGATAATTCACCCCTCCACTTT
CASSWVGTADNSPLHF
>NA|NA|TRBJ1-3|TRBV5-5
TGTGCCAGCAGCCGATATACAGGTTCAGGAAACACCATATATTTT
CASSRYTGSGNTIYF
>TRBD1|NA|TRBJ1-2|TRBV2
TGTGCCAGCGGGGTACAGGGGATTCTTGGCTACACCTTC
CASGVQGILGYTF
>NA|NA|TRBJ2-7|TRBV6-1
TGTGCCAGCAGTGAGGGCTACGAGCAGTACTTC
CASSEGYEQYF
>NA|NA|TRBJ1-3|TRBV9
TGTGCCAGCAGCGTAGTCTTAGGGGCAGACTCTGGAAACACCATATATTTT
CASSVVLGADSGNTIYF
>NA|NA|TRBJ1-2|TRBV20-1
TGCAGTGCTAGTGAGTCGCCAGACAGGACGAGAAGCTATGGCTACACCTTC
CSASESPDRTRSYGYTF